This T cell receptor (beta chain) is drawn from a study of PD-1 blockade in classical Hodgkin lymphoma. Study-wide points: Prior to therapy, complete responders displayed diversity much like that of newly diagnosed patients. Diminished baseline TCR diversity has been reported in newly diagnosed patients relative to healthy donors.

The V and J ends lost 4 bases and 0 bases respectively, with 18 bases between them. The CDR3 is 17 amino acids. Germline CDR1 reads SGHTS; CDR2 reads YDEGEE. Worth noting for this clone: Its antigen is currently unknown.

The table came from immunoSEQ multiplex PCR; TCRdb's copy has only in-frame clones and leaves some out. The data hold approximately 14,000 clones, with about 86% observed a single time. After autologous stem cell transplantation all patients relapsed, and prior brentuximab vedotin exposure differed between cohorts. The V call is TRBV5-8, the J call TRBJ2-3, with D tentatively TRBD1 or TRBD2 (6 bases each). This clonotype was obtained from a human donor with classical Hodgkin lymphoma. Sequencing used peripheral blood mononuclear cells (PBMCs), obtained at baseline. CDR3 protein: CASSLAGGSISTDTQYF. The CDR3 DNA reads TGTGCCAGCAGCCTGGCCGGGGGCAGTATAAGCACAGATACGCAGTATTTT. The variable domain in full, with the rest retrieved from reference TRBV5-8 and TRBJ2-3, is EAGVTQSPTHLIKTRGQQATLRCSPISGHTSVYWYQQALGLGLQFLLWYDEGEERNRGNFPPRFSGRQFPNYSSELNVNALELEDSALYLCASSLAGGSISTDTQYFGPGTRLTVL.